Each of the 25 T cell receptor beta chains below was sequenced from the same sample in a study of T cells in Graves' hyperthyroidism and ophthalmopathy. Using RNA transcripts as the source, TCR beta CDR3 regions were amplified. During a first-round RT-PCR of the TCR CDR3, the HTBI primer set was used. TCRdb independently ran MiXCR on the multiplex PCR reads; one entry per CDR3 protein. Found here are around 450,000 distinct CDR3 sequences, 15% to 18% of them singletons; the top ten hold less than 15%. Specimen: blood. These receptor sequences come from a woman aged 18 to 35 with Graves' hyperthyroidism.

The CDR3 is CASSSRDRGPSYEQYF. In nucleotides, the CDR3 is TGTGCCAGCAGCTCCCGCGACAGGGGACCTTCCTACGAGCAGTACTTC. The chain joins TRBV13 to TRBJ2-7, with TRBD1 matching 8 bases. Unmatched junction bases numbered 9, after V lost 4 bases and J lost 1 base. The V gene's germline CDR1 is PRHDT and CDR2 FYEKMQ (reference sequence). This CDR3 region has 16 residues.

The chain carries TRBV4-3 and TRBJ1-1, with D possibly TRBD1 on 5 matching bases. The CDR3 spans 15 residues. Germline CDR1 LGHNA, CDR2 YSLEER. Trimming took off 1 base at V and 1 base at J, with 10 bases between the two ends. CDR3 sequence reads: CASSQAGTGNTEAFF. CDR3 coding DNA: TGCGCCAGCAGCCAAGCCGGGACGGGGAACACTGAAGCTTTCTTT.

CDR3: CASSVAGPGELFF. In nucleotides, the CDR3 is TGCGCCAGCAGCGTAGCGGGACCCGGGGAGCTGTTTTTT. The chain is built from TRBV10-2 and TRBJ2-2, with 8 bases aligning to TRBD2. Trimming took 6 bases from V and 6 from J; bases not matched to a gene: 3. The CDR3 runs to 13 residues. CDR1 is WSHSY, CDR2 SAAADI, per germline.

This clonotype has at least ten counts. J is TRBJ2-7 and V is TRBV28; 7 nucleotides match TRBD2. Germline CDR1 MDHEN, CDR2 SYDVKM. V shed 6 bases, J shed 2 bases, and the junction held 4 bases outside the gene matches. The CDR3 is 13 residues long. The CDR3 nucleotides are TGTGCCAGCAGAAAAACTAGCGCCTACGAGCAGTACTTC. It yields the protein CASRKTSAYEQYF. The full variable domain, its missing parts supplied by reference TRBV28 and TRBJ2-7, is DVKVTQSSRYLVKRTGEKVFLECVQDMDHENMFWYRQDPGLGLRLIYFSYDVKMKEKGDIPEGYSVSREKKERFSLILESASTNQTSMYLCASRKTSAYEQYFGPGTRLTVT.

In its sample, this clonotype was seen a few times. The chain employs TRBV7-3 and TRBJ2-3, with 7 positions matching TRBD1. Looked up from germline, CDR1 is SGHTA and CDR2 is FQGTGA. CDR3 length equals 15 residues. The V gene end was trimmed by 5 bases and the J gene end by 0 bases; junction bases not matched to a gene: 5. The CDR3 bases are TGTGCCAGCAGCATACAGGGGCTTAGCACAGATACGCAGTATTTT. Translating gives CASSIQGLSTDTQYF.

Note on this clonotype: This may come from a read error, since a much larger clone is one base off. J is TRBJ2-7 and V is TRBV6-1; 12 nucleotides line up with TRBD1. The CDR3 length is 17 residues. The germline CDR1 and CDR2 sequences are MNHNS and SASEGT. The V gene end was trimmed by 5 bases and the J gene end by 3 bases; junction bases not matched to a gene: 11. In DNA, the CDR3 is TGTGCCAGCAGTCTAACCTCCGGGACAGGGGGCAACTACGAGCAGTACTTC. Protein product: CASSLTSGTGGNYEQYF.

This clonotype was seen at least ten times. The chain links TRBV7-2 to TRBJ1-1; no clear D. The CDR3 spans 15 residues. Germline CDR1 is SGHTA and CDR2 is FQGNSA. V dropped 6 bases and J dropped 3 bases, with 17 bases sitting between them. The CDR3 bases are TGTGCCAGCAGTGAAAGGACTGTTTTGGACACTGAAGCTTTCTTT. As protein: CASSERTVLDTEAFF.

A word on this clonotype: At one of its ends the junction is not consistent with the germline gene, which may arise from a read error. The V and J genes are TRBV7-8 and TRBJ2-7, with 10 bases identical to TRBD2. CDR3 length: 16 residues. CDR1 SGHVS and CDR2 FQNEAQ come from the germline V gene. Here the CDR3 reads CSSSSGLAESSYEQYF. The CDR3 bases are TGTTCCAGCAGCTCCGGACTAGCGGAGAGCTCCTACGAGCAGTACTTC. The whole variable domain, filled in from reference TRBV7-8 and TRBJ2-7, reads GAGVSQSPRYKVAKRGQDVALRCDPISGHVSLFWYQQALGQGPEFLTYFQNEAQLDKSGLPSDRFFAERPEGSVSTLKIQRTQQEDSAVYLCSSSSGLAESSYEQYFGPGTRLTVT.

This clonotype was found once. The chain is built from TRBV7-9 and TRBJ2-2, with D unclear. Germline assignment: CDR1 SEHNR and CDR2 FQNEAQ (reference sequence). The germline V and J ends were trimmed by 11 bases and 6 bases, with 13 bases remaining between them. The length of the CDR3 is 12 residues. CDR3: CAHNEQAGELFF. The CDR3 bases are TGTGCCCACAACGAGCAGGCCGGGGAGCTGTTTTTT. Drawing the rest from reference TRBV7-9 and TRBJ2-2, the complete variable domain is DTGVSQNPRHKITKRGQNVTFRCDPISEHNRLYWYRQTLGQGPEFLTYFQNEAQLEKSRLLSDRFSAERPKGSFSTLEIQRTEQGDSAMYLCAHNEQAGELFFGEGSRLTVL.

The V and J genes are TRBV5-1 and TRBJ2-7; perhaps TRBD1 as D (7 bases). There are 15 residues in the CDR3. The V end lost 0 bases, the J end lost 4 bases, and 14 bases lay between the germline ends. The V gene's germline CDR1 is SGHRS and CDR2 YFSETQ. The CDR3 loop reads CASSLDPGGFYEQYF. For the CDR3, the DNA is TGCGCCAGCAGCTTGGATCCAGGGGGGTTTTACGAGCAGTACTTC.

This clonotype was counted only a few times. CDR3 bases: TGTGCCAGCAGCTTAGGTCCGGGACCTTGGTTCTTC. Protein: CASSLGPGPWFF. This chain links TRBV7-9 with TRBJ2-1, with D tentatively TRBD1 or TRBD2 (5 bases each). Trimming removed 1 base at V and 15 bases at J, with 13 bases between. The V gene's germline CDR1 is SEHNR and CDR2 FQNEAQ (reference sequence). The CDR3 consists of 12 residues.

In regard to this clonotype: This could be a read error, since a much larger clone is one nucleotide away. The chain recombines TRBV28 with TRBJ1-2, with D hard to call. The CDR3 extends over 14 amino acids. Per germline, CDR1 MDHEN and CDR2 SYDVKM. V was shortened by 6 bases and J by 6 bases, with 17 bases between the two germline ends. DNA for the CDR3: TGTGCCAGCAGAAGTGGACCGGCCGGGAATGGCTACACCTTC. Its protein product is CASRSGPAGNGYTF.

At least ten counts were recorded for this clonotype. The gene calls are TRBV12-3 or TRBV12-4 and TRBJ1-2; D unclear. The CDR3 has 16 residues. Trimming removed 4 bases at V and 0 bases at J, with 15 bases between. Written as DNA, the CDR3 is TGTGCCAGCAGTTCCCCGGAGGGCAGAGCTAACTATGGCTACACCTTC. It is translated as CASSSPEGRANYGYTF.

In the case of this clonotype: A much bigger clone sits one base away, suggesting this may be a read error. The chain joins TRBV7-8 to TRBJ2-5; 11 bases agree with TRBD1. CDR1 is SGHVS, CDR2 FQNEAQ, per germline. There are 14 residues in the CDR3. V dropped 5 bases and J dropped 4; count of bases not matched to a gene: 3. This chain's CDR3 is CASSVGQGAETQYF. As DNA, the CDR3 is TGTGCCAGCAGCGTCGGACAGGGGGCAGAGACCCAGTACTTC.

This clonotype was seen ten or more times. V usage is TRBV27 and J usage is TRBJ2-7; 11 nucleotides match TRBD2. The CDR3 is 16 residues long. V was pared by 1 base and J by 0 bases, with 2 bases of the junction left unmatched. CDR1 is MNHEY and CDR2 is SMNVEV in the germline V gene (reference sequence). CDR3 nucleotides: TGTGCCAGCAGTTTATACGGGACTAGCGGCTCCTACGAGCAGTACTTC. Its translation is CASSLYGTSGSYEQYF.

This clonotype occurred many times. The CDR3 region has the DNA TGTGCCAGCAGTCCCAGACAGGGACGGGGCTACACCTTC. Encoded protein: CASSPRQGRGYTF. The rearrangement uses TRBV28 and TRBJ1-2; 7 nucleotides line up with TRBD1. This CDR3 has 13 residues. Germline CDR1 MDHEN, CDR2 SYDVKM. The J segment lost 8 bases and the V segment lost 5 bases, leaving 8 bases of the junction unmatched.

This clonotype has just a few counts. The chain recombines TRBV4-3 with TRBJ1-1; 7 nucleotides match TRBD1. The CDR3 covers 16 residues. Per the germline V gene, CDR1 is LGHNA and CDR2 is YSLEER. The J segment lost 0 bases and the V segment lost 1 base, leaving 5 bases of the junction unmatched. The CDR3 spells CASSQVWDSLNTEAFF. In DNA form, the CDR3 reads TGCGCCAGCAGCCAAGTTTGGGACAGCCTGAACACTGAAGCTTTCTTT.

This clonotype was seen at least ten times. The genes are TRBV7-9 and TRBJ2-5; TRBD2 aligns across 7 bases. Losses at the gene ends were 5 bases for V and 4 bases for J; bases not matched to a gene: 10. This CDR3 region has 15 residues. Looked up from germline, CDR1 is SEHNR and CDR2 is FQNEAQ (reference sequence). The CDR3 nucleotides are TGTGCCAGCAGCGGCGGAAGAACGGGGGGAGAGACCCAGTACTTC. Protein product: CASSGGRTGGETQYF.

CDR3 nucleotide sequence: TGCAGTGCTACCGGGACATACACCGGGGAGCTGTTTTTT. This encodes CSATGTYTGELFF. V gene TRBV20-1 combines with J gene TRBJ2-2; the D gene is possibly TRBD1 (6 bases). The CDR3 runs to 13 residues. Germline lookup yields CDR1 DFQATT and CDR2 SNEGSKA (reference sequence). The germline V and J ends were trimmed by 4 bases and 3 bases, with 9 bases remaining between them.

The chain is built from TRBV20-1 and TRBJ2-2, with 14 bases matching TRBD2. There are 17 residues in the CDR3. Germline V gives CDR1 DFQATT, CDR2 SNEGSKA (reference sequence). J gave up 1 base and V 3 bases, and 4 bases lay outside the gene matches. The DNA for the CDR3 is TGCAGTGCTAGGGGACTAGCGGGAGTGGTGAACACCGGGGAGCTGTTTTTT. It is translated as CSARGLAGVVNTGELFF.

This clonotype showed up many times. The chain has TRBV27 and TRBJ2-1; tentatively, D is TRBD2 (6 bases). Germline CDR1 reads MNHEY; CDR2 reads SMNVEV (reference sequence). V was pared by 0 bases and J by 9 bases, with 18 bases between. The CDR3 spans 16 residues. Here the CDR3 reads CASSLSRLGGALEQFF. The CDR3, as DNA: TGTGCCAGCAGTTTATCAAGACTAGGTGGGGCCCTTGAGCAGTTCTTC.

The chain employs TRBV7-8 and TRBJ2-1; TRBD2 aligns across 10 bases. The length of the CDR3 is 15 residues. Trimming at V came to 5 bases and at J to 7 bases, leaving 8 bases not matched to a gene. Germline CDR1 SGHVS, CDR2 FQNEAQ. In DNA form, the CDR3 reads TGTGCCAGCAGCCCCCAACCTAGCGGGAGTAATGAGCAGTTCTTC. Protein sequence: CASSPQPSGSNEQFF.

The gene calls are TRBV5-1 and TRBJ1-1, with 7 bases that match TRBD1. The CDR3 loop spans 13 amino acids. The germline V gene encodes CDR1 SGHRS and CDR2 YFSETQ. Trimming removed 4 bases from V and 4 bases from J; junction bases left unmatched: 4. As DNA, the CDR3 is TGCGCCAGCAGCCCCGGGACAGTCACTGAAGCTTTCTTT. Translated: CASSPGTVTEAFF.

This clonotype was counted only a few times. The chain carries TRBV7-9 and TRBJ1-2, with D possibly matching TRBD1 (5 bases). Germline CDR1 reads SEHNR; CDR2 reads FQNEAQ (reference sequence). CDR3 length equals 13 residues. Deletions cut 1 base from V and 5 bases from J, with 8 bases between. The CDR3 sequence is CASSLGEGYGYTF. The CDR3, as DNA: TGTGCCAGCAGCTTAGGCGAGGGGTATGGCTACACCTTC. The entire variable domain, with the rest obtained from reference TRBV7-9 and TRBJ1-2, is as follows: DTGVSQNPRHKITKRGQNVTFRCDPISEHNRLYWYRQTLGQGPEFLTYFQNEAQLEKSRLLSDRFSAERPKGSFSTLEIQRTEQGDSAMYLCASSLGEGYGYTFGSGTRLTVV.

About this clonotype itself: It may be a read error: a sequence one base away is much more abundant. The chain has TRBV6-1 and TRBJ1-5, with D hard to call. V gave up 3 bases and J gave up 3 bases, with 9 bases separating them. CDR1 and CDR2 (germline): MNHNS, SASEGT. This CDR3 has 14 amino acids. The CDR3 DNA sequence: TGTGCCAGCAGTGAGTCAGGATCCAATCAGCCCCAGCATTTT. Translation: CASSESGSNQPQHF.